Presented here are 20 T cell receptor beta chains from one specimen sequenced in a study of lymphopenia after photon versus proton radiotherapy. The repertoire was sequenced with immunoSEQ multiplex PCR; TCRdb's copy has only in-frame clones and lacks some. The data contain some 170,000 clones, roughly nine tenths of them singletons. The source was peripheral blood, collected from a patient treated with photon-based radiotherapy. These receptors all come from a man in his fifties with gastric cancer.

This chain links TRBV19 with TRBJ2-7; the match to TRBD1 covers 9 bases. Per germline, CDR1 LNHDA and CDR2 SQIVND (reference sequence). After removal of 5 bases from V and 6 bases from J, the junction contained 8 bases not matched to a gene. The CDR3 contains 14 residues. The DNA for the CDR3 is TGTGCCAGTAGTGACACAGGGGGCGGAACCGAGCAGTACTTC. Residues: CASSDTGGGTEQYF.

The gene calls are TRBV4-3 and TRBJ2-2, with no clear D. CDR1 LGHNA and CDR2 YSLEER come from the germline V gene. Trimming cost V 2 bases and J 8 bases, with 3 bases left between them. The CDR3 has 11 amino acids. The DNA for the CDR3 is TGCGCCAGCAGCCAAAGGGGGGAGCTGTTTTTT. This codes for CASSQRGELFF.

This clone came up once. This chain links TRBV5-4 with TRBJ2-3, with 9 bases aligning to TRBD1. J was trimmed by 5 bases and V by 3 bases; bases with no gene match: 16. The V gene's germline CDR1 is SGHNT and CDR2 YYREEE (reference sequence). The CDR3 contains 18 residues. CDR3 bases: TGTGCCAGCAGCTCCGATTTAACCCACAGGGGGCCGAGAGATACGCAGTATTTT. It specifies CASSSDLTHRGPRDTQYF.

The rearrangement uses TRBV11-3 and TRBJ2-1, with TRBD1 as a possible D gene (6 bases). This CDR3 spans 13 amino acids. CDR1 is SGHNT and CDR2 is YENEEA in the germline V gene. Trimming left V 3 bases short and J 6 bases short, with 9 bases between. The CDR3 DNA is TGTGCCAGCAGCTTTCAACAGGGCAATGAGCAGTTCTTC. Translated, it gives CASSFQQGNEQFF.

The J gene is TRBJ1-1, the V gene TRBV6-4, with TRBD1 identical over 9 bases. Germline values: CDR1 MRHNA, CDR2 SNTAGT. V trimming: 5 bases; J trimming: 3 bases; junction bases outside the gene matches: 4. The CDR3 runs 14 residues. CDR3 nucleotides: TGTGCCAGCAGTTCGACAGGGGGTGACACTGAAGCTTTCTTT. Protein sequence: CASSSTGGDTEAFF.

This rearrangement joins TRBV13 to TRBJ2-1; D call uncertain. The V and J ends lost 5 bases and 3 bases respectively, with 2 bases between them. Germline CDR1 and CDR2: PRHDT and FYEKMQ (reference sequence). CDR3 length: 11 amino acids. CDR3 in amino acids: CASSDYNEQFF. In DNA, the CDR3 is TGTGCCAGCAGCGACTACAATGAGCAGTTCTTC.

V usage is TRBV18 and J usage is TRBJ2-1; 13 nucleotides agree with TRBD2. The CDR3 contains 20 residues. The V gene end was trimmed by 0 bases and the J gene end by 8 bases; junction bases not matched to a gene: 16. From germline, CDR1 is KGHSH and CDR2 LQKENI. For the CDR3, the DNA is TGTGCCAGCTCACCACCGCTACTAGCGGGAGGGGGCTTAGTCTTGGATGAGCAGTTCTTC. Protein sequence: CASSPPLLAGGGLVLDEQFF.

The chain uses TRBV7-9 and TRBJ2-5, with 7 bases aligning to TRBD2. Germline V gene lookup returns CDR1 SEHNR and CDR2 FQNEAQ (reference sequence). The CDR3 runs 14 residues. The junction had 7 bases not matched to a gene; V was cut back by 4 bases and J by 5 bases. The CDR3 loop reads CASSSSGTAETQYF. The CDR3 nucleotides are TGTGCCAGCAGCTCCAGCGGGACTGCGGAGACCCAGTACTTC.

This clone occurred a few times. The CDR3 sequence: CASSQGLLAGEYNEQFF. Written as DNA, the CDR3 is TGCGCCAGCAGCCAAGGACTACTAGCGGGAGAATACAATGAGCAGTTCTTC. The chain links TRBV4-1 to TRBJ2-1; 11 bases map to TRBD2. Germline assignment: CDR1 MGHRA and CDR2 YSYEKL. The CDR3 has 17 amino acids. V shed 1 base and J 4 bases; nucleotides not matched to a gene: 6.

V gene TRBV7-9 combines with J gene TRBJ2-1, with D uncertain. Germline V lookup: CDR1 SEHNR, CDR2 FQNEAQ (reference sequence). The CDR3 is 15 amino acids. V was cut by 1 base and J by 5 bases, with 12 bases left in between. The CDR3 protein is CASSLVLGEDNEQFF. In DNA form, the CDR3 reads TGTGCCAGCAGCTTAGTTCTCGGAGAAGACAATGAGCAGTTCTTC.

This chain uses TRBV19 with TRBJ1-1; D is ambiguous. This CDR3 spans 13 amino acids. V shed 5 bases and J shed 3 bases, with 10 bases lying between them. From germline, CDR1 is LNHDA and CDR2 SQIVND (reference sequence). CDR3 region: CASSLEADTEAFF. The DNA for the CDR3 is TGTGCCAGTAGTTTGGAAGCGGACACTGAAGCTTTCTTT.

This sequence joins TRBV2 and TRBJ2-2, with D possibly being TRBD1 or TRBD2 (5 bases each). This CDR3 region has 15 residues. The V gene lost 5 bases and the J gene lost 1 base, with 11 bases spanning the gap. The germline V gene encodes CDR1 SNHLY and CDR2 FYNNEI. The CDR3 DNA is TGTGCCAGCAGTCCGGGACGGCAGAACACCGGGGAGCTGTTTTTT. Its protein product is CASSPGRQNTGELFF. Full variable domain (remainder filled in from reference TRBV2 and TRBJ2-2): EPEVTQTPSHQVTQMGQEVILRCVPISNHLYFYWYRQILGQKVEFLVSFYNNEISEKSEIFDDQFSVERPDGSNFTLKIRSTKLEDSAMYFCASSPGRQNTGELFFGEGSRLTVL.

This chain connects TRBV27 to TRBJ2-7, with 10 positions matching TRBD1. The CDR3 contains 15 residues. Germline CDR1 and CDR2: MNHEY and SMNVEV (reference sequence). V lost 6 bases, J lost 3 bases, and 8 bases stayed unmatched. CDR3 sequence: CASSLRGTGDYEQYF. The CDR3 DNA is TGTGCCAGCAGCCTACGGGGGACAGGGGACTACGAGCAGTACTTC.

With regard to this clone: The same CDR3 is also encoded by other DNA sequences in this sample. The V and J genes are TRBV5-1 and TRBJ2-7, with D hard to call. The V end lost 0 bases, the J end lost 3 bases, and 4 bases lay between the germline ends. Germline V gene data show CDR1 as SGHRS and CDR2 as YFSETQ. The CDR3 length is 12 residues. Written as DNA, the CDR3 is TGCGCCAGCAGCTTGGGAGGCTACGAGCAGTACTTC. Amino acids: CASSLGGYEQYF.

The chain has TRBV20-1 and TRBJ2-1; no definite D call. V lost 6 bases and J 15 bases, leaving 18 bases between the germline ends. The CDR3 is 11 residues long. Germline-derived CDR1 and CDR2 are DFQATT and SNEGSKA (reference sequence). The chain's CDR3 is CSARSGSRGFF. In DNA, the CDR3 is TGCAGTGCCCGGTCGGGCTCGAGAGGGTTCTTC.

V usage is TRBV11-2 and J usage is TRBJ2-3; 14 bases line up with TRBD2. V was pared by 5 bases and J by 4 bases, with 8 bases of the junction left unmatched. This CDR3 comprises 17 residues. Germline CDR1 and CDR2: SGHAT and FQNNGV. The CDR3 DNA reads as TGTGCCAGCAGCCGGGGACTAGCGGGAGTTGTCCCAGATACGCAGTATTTT. Translating it yields CASSRGLAGVVPDTQYF. The entire variable domain, with the rest obtained from reference TRBV11-2 and TRBJ2-3, is as follows: EAGVAQSPRYKIIEKRQSVAFWCNPISGHATLYWYQQILGQGPKLLIQFQNNGVVDDSQLPKDRFSAERLKGVDSTLKIQPAKLEDSAVYLCASSRGLAGVVPDTQYFGPGTRLTVL.

The chain recombines TRBV7-8 with TRBJ2-5; D might be TRBD2 (6 bases). The germline V and J ends were trimmed by 1 base and 5 bases, with 17 bases remaining between them. Looked up from germline, CDR1 is SGHVS and CDR2 is FQNEAQ. The CDR3 sequence is 16 residues long. The CDR3 reads CASSLVGGSGGETQYF. The DNA of the CDR3 is TGTGCCAGCAGCTTAGTCGGTGGTTCAGGAGGGGAGACCCAGTACTTC.

The chain links TRBV19 to TRBJ1-5, with no clear D. This CDR3 spans 13 amino acids. Trimming shortened V by 3 bases and J by 1 base, and 4 bases separated the two germline ends. The germline V gene encodes CDR1 LNHDA and CDR2 SQIVND (reference sequence). The CDR3 spells CASSIKSNQPQHF. Written as DNA, the CDR3 is TGTGCCAGTAGTATCAAAAGCAATCAGCCCCAGCATTTT. Looking up the rest from reference TRBV19 and TRBJ1-5 gives the full variable domain: DGGITQSPKYLFRKEGQNVTLSCEQNLNHDAMYWYRQDPGQGLRLIYYSQIVNDFQKGDIAEGYSVSREKKESFPLTVTSAQKNPTAFYLCASSIKSNQPQHFGDGTRLSIL.

V gene TRBV27 combines with J gene TRBJ2-3, with 9 nucleotides matching TRBD2. V shed 8 bases and J 2 bases; nucleotides not matched to a gene: 5. Germline CDR1 MNHEY, CDR2 SMNVEV (reference sequence). The CDR3 covers 14 residues. CDR3 in amino acids: CASATSGYTDTQYF. In DNA, the CDR3 is TGTGCCAGCGCGACTAGCGGCTACACAGATACGCAGTATTTT.

V is TRBV27 and J is TRBJ1-5; no definite D call. V shed 4 bases and J shed 0 bases, with 16 bases lying between them. Germline lookup yields CDR1 MNHEY and CDR2 SMNVEV (reference sequence). The CDR3 runs 17 residues. The CDR3 sequence is CASSYSPRRGSNQPQHF. CDR3 bases: TGTGCCAGCAGTTATTCCCCCCGACGGGGTAGCAATCAGCCCCAGCATTTT.